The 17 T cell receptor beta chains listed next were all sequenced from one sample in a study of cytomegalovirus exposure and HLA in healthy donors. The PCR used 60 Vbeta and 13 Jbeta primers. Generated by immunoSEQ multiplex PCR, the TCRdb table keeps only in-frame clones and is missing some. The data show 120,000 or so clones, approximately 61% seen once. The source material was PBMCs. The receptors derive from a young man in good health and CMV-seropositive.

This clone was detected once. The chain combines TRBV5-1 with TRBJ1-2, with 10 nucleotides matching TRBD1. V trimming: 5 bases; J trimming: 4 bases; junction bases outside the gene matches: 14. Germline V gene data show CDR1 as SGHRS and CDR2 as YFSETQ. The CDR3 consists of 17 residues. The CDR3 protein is CASRGGTGATWVYGYTF. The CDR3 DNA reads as TGCGCCAGCAGGGGAGGGACAGGGGCGACGTGGGTCTATGGCTACACCTTC. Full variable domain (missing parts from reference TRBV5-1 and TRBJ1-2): KAGVTQTPRYLIKTRGQQVTLSCSPISGHRSVSWYQQTPGQGLQFLFEYFSETQRNKGNFPGRFSGRQFSNSRSEMNVSTLELGDSALYLCASRGGTGATWVYGYTFGSGTRLTVV.

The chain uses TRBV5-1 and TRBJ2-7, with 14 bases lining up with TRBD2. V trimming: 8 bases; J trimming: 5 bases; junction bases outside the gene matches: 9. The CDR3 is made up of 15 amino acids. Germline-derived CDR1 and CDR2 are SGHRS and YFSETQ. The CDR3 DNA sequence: TGCGCCAGTCACAGGACTAGCGGGAGGCCCCACGAGCAGTACTTC. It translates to CASHRTSGRPHEQYF.

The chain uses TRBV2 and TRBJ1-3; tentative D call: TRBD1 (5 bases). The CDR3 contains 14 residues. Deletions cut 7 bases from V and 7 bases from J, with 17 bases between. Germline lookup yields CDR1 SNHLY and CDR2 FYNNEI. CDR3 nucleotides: TGTGCCAGCATGGGGCCACGAGGCAGGAACACCATATATTTT. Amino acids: CASMGPRGRNTIYF.

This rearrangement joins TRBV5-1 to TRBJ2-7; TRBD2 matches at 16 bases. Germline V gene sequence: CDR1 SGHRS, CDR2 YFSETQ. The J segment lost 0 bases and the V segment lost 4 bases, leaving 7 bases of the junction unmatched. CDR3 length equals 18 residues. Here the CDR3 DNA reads TGCGCCAGCAGCCCGGGACTAGCGGGAGGGGCTCACTCCTACGAGCAGTACTTC. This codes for CASSPGLAGGAHSYEQYF.

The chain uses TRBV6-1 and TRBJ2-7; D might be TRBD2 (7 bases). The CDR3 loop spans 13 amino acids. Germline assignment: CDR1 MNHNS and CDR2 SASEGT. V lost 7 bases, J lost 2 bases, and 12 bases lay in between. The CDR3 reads CASKGGVAYEQYF. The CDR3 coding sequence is TGTGCCAGCAAAGGGGGGGTGGCCTACGAGCAGTACTTC.

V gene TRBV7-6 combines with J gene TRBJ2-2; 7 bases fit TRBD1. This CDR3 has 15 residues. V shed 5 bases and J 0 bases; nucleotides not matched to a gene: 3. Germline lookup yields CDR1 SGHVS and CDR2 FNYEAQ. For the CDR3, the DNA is TGTGCCAGCAGCCAGGACAGGCCGAACACCGGGGAGCTGTTTTTT. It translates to CASSQDRPNTGELFF.

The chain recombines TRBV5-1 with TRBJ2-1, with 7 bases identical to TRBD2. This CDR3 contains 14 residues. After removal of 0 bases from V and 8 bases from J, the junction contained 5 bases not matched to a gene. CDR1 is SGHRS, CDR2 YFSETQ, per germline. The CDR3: CASSLGAGGDEQFF. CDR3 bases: TGCGCCAGCAGCTTGGGGGCTGGGGGGGATGAGCAGTTCTTC.

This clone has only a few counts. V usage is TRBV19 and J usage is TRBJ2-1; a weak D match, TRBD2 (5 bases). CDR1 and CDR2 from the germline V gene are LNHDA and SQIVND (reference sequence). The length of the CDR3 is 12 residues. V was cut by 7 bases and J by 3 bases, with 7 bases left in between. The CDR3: CASTRDYNEQFF. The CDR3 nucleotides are TGTGCCAGTACCCGGGACTACAATGAGCAGTTCTTC.

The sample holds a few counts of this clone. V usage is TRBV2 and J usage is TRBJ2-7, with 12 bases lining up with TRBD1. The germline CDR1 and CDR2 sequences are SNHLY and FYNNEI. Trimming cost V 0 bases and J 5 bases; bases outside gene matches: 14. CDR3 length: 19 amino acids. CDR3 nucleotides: TGTGCCAGCAGTGAAGCCCGGGACAGGGGGCGTAGACCTCCTAACGAGCAGTACTTC. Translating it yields CASSEARDRGRRPPNEQYF.

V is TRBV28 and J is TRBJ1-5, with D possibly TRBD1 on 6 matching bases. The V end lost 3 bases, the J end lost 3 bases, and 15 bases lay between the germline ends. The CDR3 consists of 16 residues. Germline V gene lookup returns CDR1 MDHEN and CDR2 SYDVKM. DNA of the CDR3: TGTGCCAGCAGTTTTCCCCGGGACACCATCAATCAGCCCCAGCATTTT. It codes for CASSFPRDTINQPQHF.

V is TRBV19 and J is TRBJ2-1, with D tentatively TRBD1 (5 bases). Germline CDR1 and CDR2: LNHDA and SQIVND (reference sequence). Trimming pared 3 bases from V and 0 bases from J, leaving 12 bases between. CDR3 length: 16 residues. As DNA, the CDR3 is TGTGCCAGTAGTATTTTGGGGCCGAGCTCCTACAATGAGCAGTTCTTC. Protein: CASSILGPSSYNEQFF. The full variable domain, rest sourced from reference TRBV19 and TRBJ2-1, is DGGITQSPKYLFRKEGQNVTLSCEQNLNHDAMYWYRQDPGQGLRLIYYSQIVNDFQKGDIAEGYSVSREKKESFPLTVTSAQKNPTAFYLCASSILGPSSYNEQFFGPGTRLTVL.

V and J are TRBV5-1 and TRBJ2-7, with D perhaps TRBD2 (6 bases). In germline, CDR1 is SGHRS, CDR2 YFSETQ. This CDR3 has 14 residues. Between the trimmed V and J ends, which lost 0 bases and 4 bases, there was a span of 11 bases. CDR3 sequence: CASSLAREAYEQYF. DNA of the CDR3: TGCGCCAGCAGCTTGGCCAGGGAGGCGTACGAGCAGTACTTC. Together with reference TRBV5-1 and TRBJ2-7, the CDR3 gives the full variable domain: KAGVTQTPRYLIKTRGQQVTLSCSPISGHRSVSWYQQTPGQGLQFLFEYFSETQRNKGNFPGRFSGRQFSNSRSEMNVSTLELGDSALYLCASSLAREAYEQYFGPGTRLTVT.

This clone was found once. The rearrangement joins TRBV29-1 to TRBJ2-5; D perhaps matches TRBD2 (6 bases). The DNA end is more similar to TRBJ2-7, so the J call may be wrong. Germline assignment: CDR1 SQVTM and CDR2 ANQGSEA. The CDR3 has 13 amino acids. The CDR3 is CSVEGDWSYEQYF. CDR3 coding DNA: TGCAGCGTTGAGGGGGACTGGAGCTACGAGCAGTACTTC.

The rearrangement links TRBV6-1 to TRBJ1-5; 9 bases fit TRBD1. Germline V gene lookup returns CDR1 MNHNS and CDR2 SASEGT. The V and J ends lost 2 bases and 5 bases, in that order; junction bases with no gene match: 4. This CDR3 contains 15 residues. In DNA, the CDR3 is TGTGCCAGCAGTGAATGGGACAGGGTCGATCAGCCCCAGCATTTT. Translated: CASSEWDRVDQPQHF.

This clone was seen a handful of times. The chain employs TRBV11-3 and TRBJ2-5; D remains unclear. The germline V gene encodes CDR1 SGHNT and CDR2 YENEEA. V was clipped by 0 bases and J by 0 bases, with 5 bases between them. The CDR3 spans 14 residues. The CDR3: CASSLDPYQETQYF. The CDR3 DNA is TGTGCCAGCAGCTTAGACCCGTACCAAGAGACCCAGTACTTC.

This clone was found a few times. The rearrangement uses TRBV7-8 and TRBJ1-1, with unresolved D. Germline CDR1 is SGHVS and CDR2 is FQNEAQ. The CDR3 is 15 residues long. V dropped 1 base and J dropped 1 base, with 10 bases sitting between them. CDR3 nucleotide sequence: TGTGCCAGCAGCTTAGATCGACATTCGAACACTGAAGCTTTCTTT. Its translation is CASSLDRHSNTEAFF.

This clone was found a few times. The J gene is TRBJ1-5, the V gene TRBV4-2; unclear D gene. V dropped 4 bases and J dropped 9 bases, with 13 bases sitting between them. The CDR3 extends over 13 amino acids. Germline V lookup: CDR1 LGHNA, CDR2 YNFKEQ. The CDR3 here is CASSPREDLPQHF. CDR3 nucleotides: TGTGCCAGCAGCCCGAGGGAGGATCTGCCCCAGCATTTT.